This T cell receptor beta chain was profiled in a study of blood T cell repertoires in COVID-19. The overall study: Sites in the United States, Italy and Spain provided acute and convalescent COVID-19 samples.

Methods used by the authors: Amplification from reference gene primers served as the basis for estimated nucleated cell counts. Libraries were prepared by immunoSEQ multiplex PCR; TCRdb keeps only in-frame clonotypes and omits some of them. V and J calls and clone size are copied from that table; D and trimming were computed from the DNA. The sample lists 200,000 to 250,000 clones, roughly 84% occurring once. CDR1 and CDR2 (germline): SGDLS, YYNGEE. The CDR3 totals 14 residues. V was cut by 5 bases and J by 0 bases, with 12 bases left in between. The sequence derives from a woman between 35 and 50 years old who had recovered from COVID-19. V is TRBV9 and J is TRBJ2-7; D unresolved. Sequenced material: peripheral blood. The CDR3 loop reads CASSTNPNSYEQYF. Written as DNA, the CDR3 is TGTGCCAGCAGTACAAACCCAAACTCCTACGAGCAGTACTTC.